The 18 T cell receptor beta chains reported below all come from one sample, sequenced in a study of blood T cell repertoires in COVID-19. The protocol was immunoSEQ multiplex PCR, while the TCRdb copy is restricted to in-frame clones and leaves out a portion. The sample consists of around 90,000 clones, roughly 80% of them appearing once. Sequencing was performed on peripheral blood. The source of these receptors is a human donor in a cohort sampled during active COVID-19.

The DNA of the CDR3 is TGTGCCAGTAGTACGGACCCCGGACAGGGGGCAGCCAAAAACATTCAGTACTTC. Protein sequence: CASSTDPGQGAAKNIQYF. V gene TRBV19 combines with J gene TRBJ2-4, with TRBD1 identical over 11 bases. The trim removed 4 bases at V and 0 bases at J, leaving 8 bases unmatched. Germline V gene data show CDR1 as LNHDA and CDR2 as SQIVND (reference sequence). This CDR3 region has 18 residues.

The V call is TRBV19, the J call TRBJ2-7; 10 positions match TRBD1. Germline CDR1 reads LNHDA; CDR2 reads SQIVND (reference sequence). This CDR3 contains 14 residues. V lost 8 bases to trimming and J lost 3 bases; unmatched junction nucleotides: 7. The CDR3 DNA follows: TGTGCCAGTGCTTTTGGGACAGGGGACTACGAGCAGTACTTC. Protein sequence: CASAFGTGDYEQYF.

The chain links TRBV5-6 to TRBJ2-7; 7 nucleotides line up with TRBD2. This CDR3 comprises 14 residues. Germline values: CDR1 SGHDT, CDR2 YYEEEE. V was pared by 2 bases and J by 9 bases, with 11 bases of the junction left unmatched. CDR3 amino acids: CASSFGGGVVAQYF. The DNA for the CDR3 is TGTGCCAGCAGCTTCGGGGGAGGGGTAGTCGCGCAGTACTTC.

The chain carries TRBV6-5 and TRBJ2-7; a possible D gene is TRBD1 (6 bases). The CDR3 has 13 residues. Germline lookup yields CDR1 MNHEY and CDR2 SVGAGI. V lost 7 bases and J lost 3, with 13 bases in between. Here the CDR3 reads CASKGGRSYEQYF. CDR3 coding DNA: TGTGCCAGCAAAGGGGGACGGAGCTACGAGCAGTACTTC.

The V and J genes are TRBV2 and TRBJ2-7; TRBD2 matches at 14 bases. The V gene's germline CDR1 is SNHLY and CDR2 FYNNEI. The J segment lost 8 bases and the V segment lost 3 bases, leaving 3 bases of the junction unmatched. The CDR3 totals 14 residues. The CDR3 spells CASSEGLAGVQQYF. The CDR3 nucleotides are TGTGCCAGCAGTGAGGGACTAGCGGGAGTTCAGCAGTACTTC.

This clone is a singleton in its sample. The V call is TRBV4-2, the J call TRBJ1-2, with a possible D match to TRBD1 (5 bases). Trimming shortened V by 4 bases and J by 1 base, and 19 bases separated the two germline ends. Germline V gene sequence: CDR1 LGHNA, CDR2 YNFKEQ. The CDR3 consists of 17 residues. The CDR3 sequence: CASSPLGGARINYGYTF. CDR3 DNA: TGTGCCAGCAGCCCGCTGGGAGGGGCGAGAATTAACTATGGCTACACCTTC.

The V call is TRBV18, the J call TRBJ2-3; 11 nucleotides match TRBD2. With V trimmed by 6 bases and J by 3 bases, 2 bases remained unmatched. The CDR3 is 14 residues long. CDR1 and CDR2 from the germline V gene are KGHSH and LQKENI. The DNA of the CDR3 is TGTGCCAGCTCTCCTAGCGGGAGGACAGATACGCAGTATTTT. Its translation is CASSPSGRTDTQYF.

Points on this clone: At the DNA level, this CDR3 is encoded by other sequences in the same sample as well. The chain joins TRBV29-1 to TRBJ1-1, with TRBD1 as a possible D gene (6 bases). This CDR3 region has 11 residues. Germline V gene lookup returns CDR1 SQVTM and CDR2 ANQGSEA. Trimming took 3 bases from V and 4 from J, leaving 6 bases between them. As DNA, the CDR3 is TGCAGCGTTGACAGGGGCACTGAAGCTTTCTTT. It translates to CSVDRGTEAFF.

This clone was detected a few times. The J gene is TRBJ1-1, the V gene TRBV15; a possible D gene is TRBD1 (5 bases). The CDR3 sequence is 13 residues long. V was pared by 3 bases and J by 6 bases, with 11 bases between. Germline CDR1 and CDR2: LNHNV and YYDKDF (reference sequence). The CDR3 bases are TGTGCCACCAGCAGTAGGGGCTCCGCTGAAGCTTTCTTT. It translates to CATSSRGSAEAFF.

J is TRBJ2-7 and V is TRBV5-1; 8 bases are a match to TRBD2. The CDR3 extends over 13 amino acids. CDR1 is SGHRS and CDR2 is YFSETQ in the germline V gene. J gave up 2 bases and V 2 bases, and 0 bases lay outside the gene matches. CDR3 sequence (DNA): TGCGCCAGCAGCTTTAGCGGGACCTACGAGCAGTACTTC. As protein: CASSFSGTYEQYF.

V usage is TRBV28 and J usage is TRBJ2-7, with 11 bases matching TRBD1. V lost 6 bases, J lost 5 bases, and 9 bases stayed unmatched. Germline assignment: CDR1 MDHEN and CDR2 SYDVKM. CDR3 length equals 15 residues. The CDR3 sequence is CASRSPGQGVNEQYF. Written as DNA, the CDR3 is TGTGCCAGCAGGTCTCCGGGACAGGGGGTCAACGAGCAGTACTTC.

The V gene is TRBV18, the J gene TRBJ2-7, with TRBD2 as a possible D gene (5 bases). Germline assignment: CDR1 KGHSH and CDR2 LQKENI. V lost 1 base to trimming and J lost 6 bases, with 13 bases between them. The CDR3 is made up of 14 amino acids. CDR3 in DNA: TGTGCCAGCTCACCACTGAGCCGGGGAGTCGAGCAGTACTTC. Its protein is CASSPLSRGVEQYF.

This clone was detected once. The rearrangement uses TRBV27 and TRBJ2-5, with D maybe TRBD1 (6 bases). This CDR3 comprises 14 residues. Germline values: CDR1 MNHEY, CDR2 SMNVEV (reference sequence). The V gene lost 5 bases and the J gene lost 5 bases, with 15 bases spanning the gap. CDR3 bases: TGTGCCAGCAGTCCCCGGACAGTAGGGGAGACCCAGTACTTC. It yields the protein CASSPRTVGETQYF.

The chain links TRBV6-5 to TRBJ1-4; 8 nucleotides match TRBD1. CDR3 length: 15 residues. The germline gives CDR1 MNHEY, CDR2 SVGAGI. The ends lost 6 bases at V and 6 bases at J; junction bases unmatched: 9. CDR3 sequence reads: CASRRLQGGDEKLFF. The CDR3 DNA follows: TGTGCCAGCAGACGCCTACAGGGGGGAGATGAAAAACTGTTTTTT.

A single count supports this clone. The chain links TRBV5-1 to TRBJ1-1, with D unclear. The germline V gene encodes CDR1 SGHRS and CDR2 YFSETQ. V was trimmed by 4 bases and J by 0 bases, leaving 10 bases between them. CDR3 size: 14 residues. DNA of the CDR3: TGCGCCAGCAGCCCCTTACAGATGAACACTGAAGCTTTCTTT. Its translation: CASSPLQMNTEAFF.

J is TRBJ2-7 and V is TRBV5-5; D is undetermined. CDR3 length: 13 amino acids. V was shortened by 5 bases and J by 1 base, with 10 bases between the two germline ends. Germline CDR1 reads SGHKS; CDR2 reads YYEKEE (reference sequence). For the CDR3, the DNA is TGTGCCAGCAGTCCCCCGGTTTCCTACGAGCAGTACTTC. Its translation is CASSPPVSYEQYF.

The chain combines TRBV5-1 with TRBJ1-4; D not certain. The CDR3 loop spans 14 amino acids. V lost 1 base and J lost 7, with 11 bases in between. The germline gives CDR1 SGHRS, CDR2 YFSETQ. The CDR3 region is CASSLTAGSEKLFF. The CDR3 bases are TGCGCCAGCAGCTTGACAGCAGGTAGTGAAAAACTGTTTTTT.

J is TRBJ1-1 and V is TRBV6-5, with 7 nucleotides matching TRBD1. Germline V gene sequence: CDR1 MNHEY, CDR2 SVGAGI. CDR3 length: 15 amino acids. Unmatched junction bases numbered 8, after V lost 6 bases and J lost 1 base. The CDR3: CASRDRVRGNTEAFF. The CDR3 region has the DNA TGTGCCAGCAGAGACAGGGTAAGAGGGAACACTGAAGCTTTCTTT.